This TCR beta chain was observed in a study of spatial heterogeneity in lung cancer. The sample's time point: sample taken at primary tumor resection. There were around 72 donors, all of them untreated patients with early-stage non-small cell lung cancer. Whole RNA from tumor, nontumor lung or frozen PBMC was sequenced unsorted. The library protocol tagged each TCR cDNA with a unique molecular identifier. TCRdb fed the 5' RACE reads into MiXCR, producing one record per CDR3 protein. The repertoire holds approximately 94,000 distinct CDR3 sequences, with about 4.6% as singletons. After removal of 3 bases from V and 4 bases from J, the junction contained 12 bases not matched to a gene. This CDR3 has 17 amino acids. Germline V gene lookup returns CDR1 MNHNS and CDR2 SASEGT. Study-level results: Mutation tallies in tumors tracked expanded intratumoral alpha and beta TCR counts.

This clonotype was observed at least ten times. The antigen is not known. The material sequenced was lung tumor tissue, taken at surgery. The origin of this receptor is a male donor with early-stage non-small cell lung cancer. The genes are TRBV6-1 and TRBJ1-2, with 9 nucleotides matching TRBD1. CDR3 loop: CASSERGTGTRVYGYTF. CDR3 DNA: TGTGCCAGCAGTGAGCGCGGGACAGGGACCCGCGTCTATGGCTACACCTTC.